This TCR beta chain emerged from a study of blood T cell repertoires in COVID-19. At the level of the study: Sites across the United States, Italy and Spain contributed samples from acute and convalescent COVID-19. T cells, B-cell-depleted T cells, or PBMCs provided the cDNA or gDNA that served as material.

Trimming cost V 2 bases and J 7 bases, with 9 bases left between them. Germline-derived CDR1 and CDR2 are MRHNA and SNTAGT. The CDR3 covers 13 residues. This clone was counted a few times. As processed by the authors: Amplification with reference gene primers provided the estimates of nucleated cell counts. Here immunoSEQ multiplex PCR was the method, and the copy in TCRdb shows in-frame clones only, minus some. The V and J calls and clone size are taken from that table; D and trimming were inferred from the DNA. Of tens of thousands of clones listed, around 77% were seen once; the top ten hold less than 25%.

The TCR was taken from an older man with active or convalescent COVID-19. This sequence joins TRBV6-4 and TRBJ2-1; tentative D call: TRBD2 (5 bases). Input material: peripheral blood. CDR3 residues: CASSDEERNEQFF. As DNA, the CDR3 is TGTGCCAGCAGTGACGAAGAGCGGAATGAGCAGTTCTTC.